The 22 T cell receptor beta chains below were found in one sample sequenced in a study of chemoradiotherapy in HPV16-positive cancers. Profiling relied on immunoSEQ multiplex PCR, and the TCRdb table lists in-frame clones only, not all of them. The sample lists thousands of clones; 70% to 90% were seen once. The sample consisted of tumor tissue, taken from a patient who underwent chemoradiotherapy. The receptors were sampled from a human donor with HPV-associated anogenital cancer.

V usage is TRBV5-4 and J usage is TRBJ2-1; the D call may be TRBD1 or TRBD2 (6 bases each). V was clipped by 3 bases and J by 9 bases, with 25 bases between them. The CDR3 spans 17 residues. Germline assignment: CDR1 SGHNT and CDR2 YYREEE (reference sequence). Here the CDR3 reads CASSSQRGTPRLGEQFF. The CDR3 DNA sequence: TGTGCCAGCAGCTCCCAAAGGGGGACTCCCCGATTAGGTGAGCAGTTCTTC. The variable domain in full, completed from reference TRBV5-4 and TRBJ2-1, reads ETGVTQSPTHLIKTRGQQVTLRCSSQSGHNTVSWYQQALGQGPQFIFQYYREEENGRGNFPPRFSGLQFPNYSSELNVNALELDDSALYLCASSSQRGTPRLGEQFFGPGTRLTVL.

V is TRBV21-1 and J is TRBJ1-2. TRBV21-1 is a pseudogene locus. The CDR3 length is 16 residues. DNA of the CDR3: TGTGCCAGCAGCAAAACCCAGTCGACGGGGCGCTATGGCTACACCTTC. Translation: CASSKTQSTGRYGYTF.

J is TRBJ2-3 and V is TRBV28; D is uncertain. Trimming removed 5 bases at V and 4 bases at J, with 22 bases between. The length of the CDR3 is 17 residues. In germline, CDR1 is MDHEN, CDR2 SYDVKM. CDR3 protein: CASSPVPRSVGADTQYF. The CDR3 DNA is TGTGCCAGCAGTCCGGTCCCCCGTAGTGTTGGGGCAGATACGCAGTATTTT.

Here the CDR3 DNA reads TGTGCCAGCAGCTTCTCGGGCTACGCAGAGACCCAGTACTTC. It is translated as CASSFSGYAETQYF. The chain links TRBV5-4 to TRBJ2-5; D gene unclear. The ends were cut back, 2 bases at V and 4 bases at J, with 12 bases in the middle. There are 14 residues in the CDR3. Germline CDR1 and CDR2: SGHNT and YYREEE (reference sequence). The full variable domain, its missing parts supplied by reference TRBV5-4 and TRBJ2-5, is ETGVTQSPTHLIKTRGQQVTLRCSSQSGHNTVSWYQQALGQGPQFIFQYYREEENGRGNFPPRFSGLQFPNYSSELNVNALELDDSALYLCASSFSGYAETQYFGPGTRLLVL.

A single count supports this clone. This chain uses TRBV7-3 with TRBJ1-5; D unresolved. The ends were cut back, 1 base at V and 7 bases at J, with 17 bases in the middle. CDR3 size: 16 residues. Germline CDR1 is SGHTA and CDR2 is FQGTGA. The CDR3 DNA follows: TGTGCCAGCAGCTTAAGCCGGAGGGAAGAGAAACAGCCCCAGCATTTT. As protein: CASSLSRREEKQPQHF. Combining the CDR3 with reference TRBV7-3 and TRBJ1-5 gives the whole variable domain GAGVSQTPSNKVTEKGKYVELRCDPISGHTALYWYRQSLGQGPEFLIYFQGTGAADDSGLPNDRFFAVRPEGSVSTLKIQRTERGDSAVYLCASSLSRREEKQPQHFGDGTRLSIL.

V and J are TRBV11-3 and TRBJ2-3; D not resolved. Germline assignment: CDR1 SGHNT and CDR2 YENEEA. With 0 bases removed from V and 4 bases from J, the gap between germline ends came to 5 bases. The CDR3 is made up of 13 amino acids. The chain's CDR3 is CASSLDSADTQYF. In nucleotides, the CDR3 is TGTGCCAGCAGCTTAGATTCGGCAGATACGCAGTATTTT.

There are a few counts of this clone. The chain uses TRBV27 and TRBJ2-7, with TRBD2 as a possible D gene (5 bases). Trimming pared 4 bases from V and 0 bases from J, leaving 13 bases between. Per germline, CDR1 MNHEY and CDR2 SMNVEV (reference sequence). This CDR3 contains 15 residues. CDR3 sequence (DNA): TGTGCCAGCAGTTGGGGAGCATCCCACTCCTACGAGCAGTACTTC. It encodes CASSWGASHSYEQYF.

The chain uses TRBV11-3 and TRBJ2-3, with D possibly TRBD2 on 6 matching bases. Trimming stripped 3 bases from V and 4 bases from J, with 11 bases between. This CDR3 is built from 14 residues. The germline V gene encodes CDR1 SGHNT and CDR2 YENEEA. The CDR3 loop is CASSLGDLADTQYF. The CDR3 DNA follows: TGTGCCAGCAGCTTGGGGGACTTGGCAGATACGCAGTATTTT.

CDR3 nucleotides: TGTGCCAGTAGTCCTTGGAGGTTTAGTTTAGGCGTGAACACTGAAGCTTTCTTT. Translating gives CASSPWRFSLGVNTEAFF. V is TRBV19 and J is TRBJ1-1; no definite D call. This CDR3 is built from 18 residues. In germline, CDR1 is LNHDA, CDR2 SQIVND (reference sequence). V lost 5 bases and J lost 0, with 22 bases in between.

V gene TRBV28 combines with J gene TRBJ1-5; maybe TRBD1 (5 bases). The CDR3 spans 14 residues. V dropped 2 bases and J dropped 2 bases, with 7 bases sitting between them. CDR1 MDHEN and CDR2 SYDVKM come from the germline V gene. CDR3: CASSLVGGNQPQHF. CDR3 sequence (DNA): TGTGCCAGCAGTTTAGTGGGGGGCAATCAGCCCCAGCATTTT.

This chain joins TRBV27 and TRBJ2-7; a weak D match, TRBD1 (6 bases). The CDR3 consists of 13 residues. Germline loops: CDR1 MNHEY, CDR2 SMNVEV (reference sequence). Between the trimmed V and J ends, which lost 7 bases and 0 bases, there was a span of 10 bases. CDR3 coding DNA: TGTGCCAGCAAAGGACAGCCCTCCTACGAGCAGTACTTC. It translates to CASKGQPSYEQYF.

CDR3 sequence: CASSLRLGGGLYEQYF. CDR3 DNA sequence: TGTGCCAGCAGCTTACGGTTGGGGGGAGGACTCTACGAGCAGTACTTC. The rearrangement links TRBV7-2 to TRBJ2-7, with D perhaps TRBD2 (6 bases). This CDR3 comprises 16 residues. Germline lookup yields CDR1 SGHTA and CDR2 FQGNSA. V was trimmed by 2 bases and J by 3 bases, leaving 17 bases between them.

This clone was counted between two and nine times. J is TRBJ2-2 and V is TRBV18; 10 nucleotides agree with TRBD1. The V gene's germline CDR1 is KGHSH and CDR2 LQKENI. This CDR3 is 16 amino acids long. Unmatched junction bases numbered 9, after V lost 3 bases and J lost 8 bases. The CDR3 DNA is TGTGCCAGCTCACCCGGGACAGGGGCCTTGGAAGGGGAGCTGTTTTTT. Amino acids: CASSPGTGALEGELFF.

The chain recombines TRBV7-9 with TRBJ2-5; D gene uncertain. The CDR3 runs to 14 residues. Germline V lookup: CDR1 SEHNR, CDR2 FQNEAQ (reference sequence). The V and J ends lost 4 bases and 2 bases respectively, with 11 bases between them. The CDR3 DNA reads as TGTGCCAGCAGCTCCCGAGATTGGCAAGAGACCCAGTACTTC. Its protein is CASSSRDWQETQYF.

J is TRBJ2-7 and V is TRBV5-1, with D perhaps TRBD1 (5 bases). V was pared by 0 bases and J by 7 bases, with 17 bases between. The CDR3 runs to 15 residues. Germline loops: CDR1 SGHRS, CDR2 YFSETQ. The CDR3 sequence is CASSLAAGYRGEQYF. CDR3 DNA sequence: TGCGCCAGCAGCTTGGCGGCAGGGTATAGAGGAGAGCAGTACTTC.

This rearrangement joins TRBV7-2 to TRBJ1-1; a possible D gene is TRBD1 (6 bases). Germline values: CDR1 SGHTA, CDR2 FQGNSA. The CDR3 extends over 14 amino acids. Trimming took 3 bases from V and 2 from J, leaving 10 bases between them. The CDR3 sequence: CASSFFRGNTEAFF. The CDR3 DNA reads as TGTGCCAGCAGCTTTTTCAGGGGAAACACTGAAGCTTTCTTT.

V gene TRBV7-8 combines with J gene TRBJ1-1; a weak D match, TRBD1 (5 bases). From germline, CDR1 is SGHVS and CDR2 FQNEAQ. This CDR3 has 14 residues. V was shortened by 5 bases and J by 1 base, with 11 bases between the two germline ends. The CDR3: CASSEGPRNTEAFF. The CDR3 coding sequence is TGTGCCAGCAGCGAGGGACCCAGGAACACTGAAGCTTTCTTT. Filled out from reference TRBV7-8 and TRBJ1-1, the complete variable domain reads GAGVSQSPRYKVAKRGQDVALRCDPISGHVSLFWYQQALGQGPEFLTYFQNEAQLDKSGLPSDRFFAERPEGSVSTLKIQRTQQEDSAVYLCASSEGPRNTEAFFGQGTRLTVV.

This chain connects TRBV4-2 to TRBJ1-3; D uncertain. Germline-derived CDR1 and CDR2 are LGHNA and YNFKEQ. The length of the CDR3 is 14 residues. Trimming removed 0 bases from V and 2 bases from J, with 5 bases in between. The CDR3 here is CASSQEGTGNTIYF. The CDR3 DNA sequence: TGTGCCAGCAGCCAAGAGGGTACTGGAAACACCATATATTTT.

V usage is TRBV4-2 and J usage is TRBJ2-1; D gene ambiguous. V was trimmed by 4 bases and J by 7 bases, leaving 8 bases between them. Per germline, CDR1 LGHNA and CDR2 YNFKEQ. This CDR3 comprises 12 residues. The CDR3 sequence: CASSPTNNEQFF. In DNA, the CDR3 is TGTGCCAGCAGCCCGACAAATAATGAGCAGTTCTTC.

This chain connects TRBV5-1 to TRBJ2-5; D might be TRBD2 (5 bases). The V gene lost 0 bases and the J gene lost 5 bases, with 11 bases spanning the gap. This CDR3 region has 14 residues. Per germline, CDR1 SGHRS and CDR2 YFSETQ. Here the CDR3 reads CASSLERARETQYF. The CDR3 DNA reads TGCGCCAGCAGCTTGGAGAGGGCCAGGGAGACCCAGTACTTC. Based on the CDR3 plus reference TRBV5-1 and TRBJ2-5, the full variable domain is KAGVTQTPRYLIKTRGQQVTLSCSPISGHRSVSWYQQTPGQGLQFLFEYFSETQRNKGNFPGRFSGRQFSNSRSEMNVSTLELGDSALYLCASSLERARETQYFGPGTRLLVL.

The gene calls are TRBV27 and TRBJ1-2, with 7 bases fitting TRBD1. The CDR3 loop spans 14 amino acids. The J segment lost 4 bases and the V segment lost 5 bases, leaving 7 bases of the junction unmatched. Germline assignment: CDR1 MNHEY and CDR2 SMNVEV (reference sequence). DNA for the CDR3: TGTGCCAGCAGTCGGAGGGAGGGGGCCTATGGCTACACCTTC. It codes for CASSRREGAYGYTF.

The chain combines TRBV28 with TRBJ2-7; weak D call: TRBD2 (5 bases). The germline gives CDR1 MDHEN, CDR2 SYDVKM. CDR3 size: 14 residues. Trimming stripped 2 bases from V and 0 bases from J, with 8 bases between. The CDR3 region is CASSLNGNSYEQYF. CDR3 nucleotides: TGTGCCAGCAGTTTAAACGGGAACTCCTACGAGCAGTACTTC. The full variable domain, its missing parts supplied by reference TRBV28 and TRBJ2-7, is DVKVTQSSRYLVKRTGEKVFLECVQDMDHENMFWYRQDPGLGLRLIYFSYDVKMKEKGDIPEGYSVSREKKERFSLILESASTNQTSMYLCASSLNGNSYEQYFGPGTRLTVT.